This TCR beta chain emerged from a study of beta chain features in type 1 diabetes. Study outcomes and limitations: Moderately but significantly shorter TCRB CDR3s were found in Type 1 diabetes patients in all four CD4+ subsets. Here, the possible influence of HLA type (on TCRB rearrangement) remained unresolved.

Staining for CD45RO/CCR7/CD25/CD127/CD95/CD27 allowed sorting of CD4+ naive, central memory, regulatory and stem cell-like memory cells. Populations isolated by sorting all had purity greater than 95%. CDR3 length: 15 amino acids. V trimming: 5 bases; J trimming: 6 bases; junction bases outside the gene matches: 10. The germline CDR1 and CDR2 sequences are MNHEY and SMNVEV (reference sequence). Reverse transcription of all isolated RNA meant that expressed TCRB transcripts were sequenced. Sequenced by immunoSEQ multiplex PCR; TCRdb stores in-frame clones only, minus some. The sample has around 360,000 clones, 10% to 15% seen once. A word on this clone: The antigen remains undetermined.

This sequence joins TRBV27 and TRBJ1-1, with 9 bases that match TRBD1. This receptor was obtained from a woman under 30 with type 1 diabetes. The specimen sequenced was naive CD4+ T cells from blood. In DNA form, the CDR3 reads TGTGCCAGCAGTCCCTGGGACAGGGAGTTGGCTGAAGCTTTCTTT. This codes for CASSPWDRELAEAFF.